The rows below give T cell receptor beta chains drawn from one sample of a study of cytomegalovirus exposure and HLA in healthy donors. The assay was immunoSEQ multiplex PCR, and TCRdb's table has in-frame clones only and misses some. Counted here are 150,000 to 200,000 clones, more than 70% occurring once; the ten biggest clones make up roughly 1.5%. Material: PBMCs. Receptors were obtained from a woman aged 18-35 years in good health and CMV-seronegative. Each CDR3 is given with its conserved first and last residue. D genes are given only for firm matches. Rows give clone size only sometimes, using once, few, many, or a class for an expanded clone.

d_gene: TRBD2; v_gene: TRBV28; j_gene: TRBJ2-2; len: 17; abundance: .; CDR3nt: TGTGCCAGCAGTCTACCTAGCGGGGGGTCGGACACCGGGGAGCTGTTTTTT; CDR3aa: CASSLPSGGSDTGELFF
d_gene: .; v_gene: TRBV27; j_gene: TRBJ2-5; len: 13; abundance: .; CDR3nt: TGTGCCAGCTCGGTGGGGGCGCAAGAGACCCAGTACTTC; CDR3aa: CASSVGAQETQYF
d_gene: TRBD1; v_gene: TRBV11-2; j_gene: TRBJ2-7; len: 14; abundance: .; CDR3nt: TGTGCCAGCAGCCCCTGGGACAGTACCTACGAGCAGTACTTC; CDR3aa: CASSPWDSTYEQYF
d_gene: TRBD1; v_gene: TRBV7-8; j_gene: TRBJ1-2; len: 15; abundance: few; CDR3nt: TGTGCCAGCAGCCCGAACAGGGGCTTTAACTATGGCTACACCTTC; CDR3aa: CASSPNRGFNYGYTF
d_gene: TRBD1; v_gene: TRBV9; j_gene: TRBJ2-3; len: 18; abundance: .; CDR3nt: TGTGCCAGCAGCACTGGACCCGGTGGACAGGGTGGTACAGATACGCAGTATTTT; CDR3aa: CASSTGPGGQGGTDTQYF
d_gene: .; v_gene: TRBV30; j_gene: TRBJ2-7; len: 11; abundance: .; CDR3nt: TGTGCCTGGTCTACAGGGCGAGAGCAGTACTTC; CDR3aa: CAWSTGREQYF
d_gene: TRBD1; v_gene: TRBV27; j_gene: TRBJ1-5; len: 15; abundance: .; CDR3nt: TGTGCCAGCAGTCGTGGACAGGGTAGCAATCAGCCCCAGCATTTT; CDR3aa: CASSRGQGSNQPQHF
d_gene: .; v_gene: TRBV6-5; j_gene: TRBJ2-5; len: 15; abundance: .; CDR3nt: TGTGCCAGCAGTTACTCTTACAGACTACAAGAGACCCAGTACTTC; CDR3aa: CASSYSYRLQETQYF
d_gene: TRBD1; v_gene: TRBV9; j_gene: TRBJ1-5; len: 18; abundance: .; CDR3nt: TGTGCCAGCAGCGTAGGACCTGCGGGACAGGGGGCAAATCAGCCCCAGCATTTT; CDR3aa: CASSVGPAGQGANQPQHF
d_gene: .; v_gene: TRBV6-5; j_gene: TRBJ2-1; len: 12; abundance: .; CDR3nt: TGTGCCAGCACCGGTAATTACAATGAGCAGTTCTTC; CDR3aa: CASTGNYNEQFF
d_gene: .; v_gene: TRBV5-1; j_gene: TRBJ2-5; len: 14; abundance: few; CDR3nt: TGCGCCAGCAGTGGGGTGGGAGGAATGGAGACCCAGTACTTC; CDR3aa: CASSGVGGMETQYF
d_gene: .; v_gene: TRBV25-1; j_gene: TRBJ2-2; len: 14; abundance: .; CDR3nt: TGTGCCAGCGGACAGTCGGGTGGCACCGGGGAGCTGTTTTTT; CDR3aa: CASGQSGGTGELFF
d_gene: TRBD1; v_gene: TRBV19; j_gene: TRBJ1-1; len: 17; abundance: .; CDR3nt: TGTGCCAGTAGTATCTCCCGGACAGGGGGCTTTAACACTGAAGCTTTCTTT; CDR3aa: CASSISRTGGFNTEAFF
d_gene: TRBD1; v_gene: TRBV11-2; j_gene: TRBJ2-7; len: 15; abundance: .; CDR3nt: TGTGCCAGCAGCTTAGATGGACAGGACCCCTACGAGCAGTACTTC; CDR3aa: CASSLDGQDPYEQYF
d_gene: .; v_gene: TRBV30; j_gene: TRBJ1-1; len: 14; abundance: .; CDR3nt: TGTGCCTGGGTCCCCGGGGATTGGAGCACTGAAGCTTTCTTT; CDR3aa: CAWVPGDWSTEAFF
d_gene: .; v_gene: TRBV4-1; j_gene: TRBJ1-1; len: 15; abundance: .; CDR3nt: TGCGCCAGCAGCCCATCGACAGTGATGAACACTGAAGCTTTCTTT; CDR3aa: CASSPSTVMNTEAFF
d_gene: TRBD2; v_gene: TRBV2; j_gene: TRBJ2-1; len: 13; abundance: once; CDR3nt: TGTGCCCTCCCCGGGGGGACGTACAATGAGCAGTTCTTC; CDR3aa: CALPGGTYNEQFF
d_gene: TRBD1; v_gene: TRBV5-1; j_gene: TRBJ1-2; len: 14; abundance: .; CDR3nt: TGCGCCAGCAGCCCAGGGACAGGGGCCTATGGCTACACCTTC; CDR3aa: CASSPGTGAYGYTF
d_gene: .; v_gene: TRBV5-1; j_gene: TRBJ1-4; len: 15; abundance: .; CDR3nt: TGCGCCAGCAGCTCCCAAGGACAGATTAATGAAAAACTGTTTTTT; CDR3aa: CASSSQGQINEKLFF
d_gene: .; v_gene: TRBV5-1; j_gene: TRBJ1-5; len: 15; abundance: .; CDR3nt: TGCGCCAGCAGCGAGGGACATTCTAGCAATCAGCCCCAGCATTTT; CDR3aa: CASSEGHSSNQPQHF
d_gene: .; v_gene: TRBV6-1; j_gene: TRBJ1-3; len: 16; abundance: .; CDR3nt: TGTGCCAGCAGTGAAGGCGTGGGGGGTGGTAGAAACACCATATATTTT; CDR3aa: CASSEGVGGGRNTIYF
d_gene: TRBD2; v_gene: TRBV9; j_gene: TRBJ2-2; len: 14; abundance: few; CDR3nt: TGTGCCAGCATGCGGGGGGTCAACACCGGGGAGCTGTTTTTT; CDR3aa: CASMRGVNTGELFF
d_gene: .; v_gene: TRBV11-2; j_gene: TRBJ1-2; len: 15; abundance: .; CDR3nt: TGTGCCAGCAGCTTAGTTCCAGGGGAGAACTATGGCTACACCTTC; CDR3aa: CASSLVPGENYGYTF
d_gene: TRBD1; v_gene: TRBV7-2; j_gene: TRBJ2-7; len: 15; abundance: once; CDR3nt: TGTGCCAGCAGCTTAGGTGTCGGGACAGGCTACGAGCAGTACTTC; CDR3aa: CASSLGVGTGYEQYF
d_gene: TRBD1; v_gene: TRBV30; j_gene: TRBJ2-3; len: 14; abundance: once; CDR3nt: TGTGCCTGGGGAGGACAGGGTATAACAGATACGCAGTATTTT; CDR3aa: CAWGGQGITDTQYF
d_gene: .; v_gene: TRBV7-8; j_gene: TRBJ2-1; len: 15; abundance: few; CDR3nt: TGTGCCAGCAGCTTAATAGTTTGGCGGGGCATGTACCGGTTCTTC; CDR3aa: CASSLIVWRGMYRFF
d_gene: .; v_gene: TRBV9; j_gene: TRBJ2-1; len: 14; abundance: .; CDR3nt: TGTGCCAGCAGCGTAGCTCCGAGCGGCAGCGAGCAGTTCTTC; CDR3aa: CASSVAPSGSEQFF
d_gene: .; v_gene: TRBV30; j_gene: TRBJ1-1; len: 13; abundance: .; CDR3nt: TGTGCCTGGAGTCCAGGACAGAGGACTGAAGCTTTCTTT; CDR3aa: CAWSPGQRTEAFF
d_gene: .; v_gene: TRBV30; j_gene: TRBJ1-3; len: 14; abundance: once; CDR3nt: TGTGCCTGGAGTCTGACGGGGTCTGGAAACACCATATATTTT; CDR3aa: CAWSLTGSGNTIYF
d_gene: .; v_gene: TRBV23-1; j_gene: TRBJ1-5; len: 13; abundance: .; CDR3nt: TGCGCCAGCAGGATCTATAAGAATCAGCCCCAGCATTTT; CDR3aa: CASRIYKNQPQHF
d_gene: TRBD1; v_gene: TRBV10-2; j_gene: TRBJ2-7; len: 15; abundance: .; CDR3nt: TGCGCCAGCAGGATACAGGGGGCTTCCTCCTACGAGCAGTACTTC; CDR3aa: CASRIQGASSYEQYF
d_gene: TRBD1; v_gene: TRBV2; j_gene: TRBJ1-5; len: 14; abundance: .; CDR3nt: TGTGCCAGCAGTGGGGACAGCTTCAATCAGCCCCAGCATTTT; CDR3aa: CASSGDSFNQPQHF
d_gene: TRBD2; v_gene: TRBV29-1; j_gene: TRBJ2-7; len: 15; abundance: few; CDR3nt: TGCAGCGTTTGGCTAGCGGGAGTTAGCTCCTACGAGCAGTACTTC; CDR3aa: CSVWLAGVSSYEQYF
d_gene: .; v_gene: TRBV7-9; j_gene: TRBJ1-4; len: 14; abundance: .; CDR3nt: TGTGCCAGCAGCTTAGAGGGGTGGGATGAAAAACTGTTTTTT; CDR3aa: CASSLEGWDEKLFF
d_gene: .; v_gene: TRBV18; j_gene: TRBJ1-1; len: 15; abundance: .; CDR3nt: TGTGCCAGCTCACCCTCGACAGAGCCTAACACTGAAGCTTTCTTT; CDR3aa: CASSPSTEPNTEAFF
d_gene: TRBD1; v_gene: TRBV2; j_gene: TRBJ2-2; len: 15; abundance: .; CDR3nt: TGTGCCAGCAGACTCACAGGGGGCGCGCCCGGGGAGCTGTTTTTT; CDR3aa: CASRLTGGAPGELFF
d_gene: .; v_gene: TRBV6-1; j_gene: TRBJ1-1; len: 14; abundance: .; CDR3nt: TGTGCCAGCAGTGTAACCCAGGGGAGCACTGAAGCTTTCTTT; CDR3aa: CASSVTQGSTEAFF
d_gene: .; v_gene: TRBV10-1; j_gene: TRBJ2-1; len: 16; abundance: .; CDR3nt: TGCGCCAGCAGTGAGTTAGGACTAACCAAGGACAATGAGCAGTTCTTC; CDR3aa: CASSELGLTKDNEQFF
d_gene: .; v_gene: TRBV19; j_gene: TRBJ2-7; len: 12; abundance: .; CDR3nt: TGTGCCAGTAGTATAGACAGGAACGAGCAGTACTTC; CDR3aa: CASSIDRNEQYF
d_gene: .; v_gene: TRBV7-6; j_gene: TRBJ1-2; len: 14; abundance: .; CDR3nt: TGTGCCAGCAGCGGACCGACAGTTAACTATGGCTACACCTTC; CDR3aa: CASSGPTVNYGYTF
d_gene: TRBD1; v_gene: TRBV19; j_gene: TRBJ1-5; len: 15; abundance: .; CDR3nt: TGTGCCAGTAGCGAGTTCGGGACAGGGAATCAGCCCCAGCATTTT; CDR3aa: CASSEFGTGNQPQHF
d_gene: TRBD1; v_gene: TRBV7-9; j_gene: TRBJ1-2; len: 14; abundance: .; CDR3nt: TGTGCCAGCAGCCTGGGACAGGGCCACTATGGCTACACCTTC; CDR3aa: CASSLGQGHYGYTF
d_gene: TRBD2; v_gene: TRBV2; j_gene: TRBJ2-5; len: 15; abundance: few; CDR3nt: TGTGCCAGCAGTACACTAGCGGGATCTCTGGAGACCCAGTACTTC; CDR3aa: CASSTLAGSLETQYF
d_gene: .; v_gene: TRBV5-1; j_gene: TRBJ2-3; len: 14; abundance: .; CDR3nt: TGCGCCAGCAGCTATTCTACTAGCACAGATACGCAGTATTTT; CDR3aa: CASSYSTSTDTQYF
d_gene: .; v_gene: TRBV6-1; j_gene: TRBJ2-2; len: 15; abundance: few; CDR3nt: TGTGCCAGCAGCCCGCGGGGTCCCCTCACCGGGGAGCTGTTTTTT; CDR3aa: CASSPRGPLTGELFF
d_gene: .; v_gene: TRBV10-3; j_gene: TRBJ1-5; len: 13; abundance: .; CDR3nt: TGTGCCATCAGAGGACAGTCGAATCAGCCCCAGCATTTT; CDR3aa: CAIRGQSNQPQHF
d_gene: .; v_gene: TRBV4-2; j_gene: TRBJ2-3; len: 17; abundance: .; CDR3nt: TGTGCCAGCAGCCTAACAGAATCCCTCAAAAACACAGATACGCAGTATTTT; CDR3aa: CASSLTESLKNTDTQYF
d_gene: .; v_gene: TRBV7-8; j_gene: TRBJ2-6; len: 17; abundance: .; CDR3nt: TGTGCCAGCAGCTTGGATCCGGGATACTCTGGGGCCAACGTCCTGACTTTC; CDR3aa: CASSLDPGYSGANVLTF
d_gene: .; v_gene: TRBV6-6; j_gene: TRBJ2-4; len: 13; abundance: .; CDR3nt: TGTGCCAGCAGTTGGAGTGGCAAAAACATTCAGTACTTC; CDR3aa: CASSWSGKNIQYF
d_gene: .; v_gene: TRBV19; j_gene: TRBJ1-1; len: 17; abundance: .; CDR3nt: TGTGCCAGTAGACCGTGGAGGGTCGGAAAACAACCACCTGAAGCTTTCTTT; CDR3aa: CASRPWRVGKQPPEAFF
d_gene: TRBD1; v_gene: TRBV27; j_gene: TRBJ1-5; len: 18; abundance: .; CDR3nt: TGTGCCAGCAGTCCCACCCGGACAGGGGGCGGCAGCAATCAGCCCCAGCATTTT; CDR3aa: CASSPTRTGGGSNQPQHF
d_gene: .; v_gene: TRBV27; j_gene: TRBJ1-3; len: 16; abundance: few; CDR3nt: TGTGCCAGCAGTTTATCGGGGGCACACTCTGGAAACACCATATATTTT; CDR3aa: CASSLSGAHSGNTIYF
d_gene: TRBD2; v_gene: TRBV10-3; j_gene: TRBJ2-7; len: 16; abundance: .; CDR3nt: TGTGCCATCAGTCGAAGTCCGGCGGGAGGTACCTACGAGCAGTACTTC; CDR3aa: CAISRSPAGGTYEQYF